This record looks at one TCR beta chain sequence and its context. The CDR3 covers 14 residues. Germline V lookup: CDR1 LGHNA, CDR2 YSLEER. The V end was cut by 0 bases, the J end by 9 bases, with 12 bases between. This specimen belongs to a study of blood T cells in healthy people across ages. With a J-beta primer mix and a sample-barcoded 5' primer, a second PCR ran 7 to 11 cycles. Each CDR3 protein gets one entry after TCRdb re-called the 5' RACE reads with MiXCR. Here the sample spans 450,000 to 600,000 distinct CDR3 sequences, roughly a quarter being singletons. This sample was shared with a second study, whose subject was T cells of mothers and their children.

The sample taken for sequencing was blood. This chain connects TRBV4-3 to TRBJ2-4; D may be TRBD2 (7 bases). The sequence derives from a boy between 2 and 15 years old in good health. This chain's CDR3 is CASSQDTRGGIQYF. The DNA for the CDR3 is TGCGCCAGCAGCCAAGATACGAGGGGGGGCATTCAGTACTTC.